The source of this TCR beta chain is a study of T cell responses to AZD1222 COVID-19 vaccine. Per the germline V gene, CDR1 is LGHDT and CDR2 is YNNKEL (reference sequence). V was cut by 1 base and J by 5 bases, with 11 bases left in between. This CDR3 has 15 residues. Study-wide results and limits: Only five to seven AZD1222 recipients were seropositive at baseline. Along spike, vaccine-associated CD4 TCRs were found throughout, with dominance at 160-218 and 743-854. Donors in the cohort were predominantly white British and more often female, and clonal diversity was possibly underestimated.

Profiling relied on immunoSEQ multiplex PCR, and the TCRdb table lists in-frame clones only, not all of them. The table records 80,000 to 130,000 clones, 85% to 90% of them present only once. On this clone itself: Its antigen is undetermined.

The sequencing here drew on peripheral blood, taken on day 0 of AZD1222 vaccination. This sequence originates from an adult in good health. This chain connects TRBV3-1 (or the pseudogene TRBV3-2) to TRBJ1-4, with D maybe TRBD1 (6 bases). The CDR3 sequence is CASSQAGQGNEKLFF. CDR3 DNA sequence: TGTGCCAGCAGCCAAGCGGGCCAGGGGAATGAAAAACTGTTTTTT.